Shown below are 21 T cell receptor beta chains from a single sample sequenced in a study of spatial heterogeneity in lung cancer. One entry per CDR3 protein, called by TCRdb with MiXCR from the 5' RACE reads. The data show 9,500 to 14,000 distinct CDR3 sequences, roughly 3.5% seen once. Stated time point: sample taken at primary tumor resection. The sequences come from PBMCs, collected at surgery. All receptors derive from a female donor with early-stage non-small cell lung cancer.

This clonotype came up many times. This chain links TRBV20-1 with TRBJ2-7, with 12 bases that match TRBD2. The CDR3 contains 17 residues. Germline V CDR1 and CDR2: DFQATT, SNEGSKA (reference sequence). With V trimmed by 2 bases and J by 0 bases, 8 bases remained unmatched. Here the CDR3 reads CSARSLAGGPSSYEQYF. DNA of the CDR3: TGCAGTGCTAGATCACTAGCGGGGGGCCCGAGCTCCTACGAGCAGTACTTC.

This clonotype was found many times. The chain is built from TRBV4-3 and TRBJ2-7; D is ambiguous. CDR3 length: 15 residues. V lost 0 bases and J 5 bases, leaving 14 bases between the germline ends. Germline V CDR1 and CDR2: LGHNA, YSLEER. CDR3 amino acids: CASSQEKSSLDEQYF. The CDR3 bases are TGCGCCAGCAGCCAAGAGAAGTCTAGTTTGGACGAGCAGTACTTC.

This clonotype was seen many times. The chain joins TRBV12-3 or TRBV12-4 to TRBJ2-7; D gene uncertain. V was clipped by 7 bases and J by 4 bases, with 14 bases between them. This CDR3 contains 13 residues. The CDR3, as DNA: TGTGCCAGCACGGTTAGTGGGGTTTACGAGCAGTACTTC. Protein product: CASTVSGVYEQYF.

The chain links TRBV15 to TRBJ2-5; TRBD1 aligns across 10 bases. CDR1 is LNHNV and CDR2 is YYDKDF in the germline V gene (reference sequence). The CDR3 is 14 residues long. Trimming removed 5 bases from V and 5 bases from J; junction bases left unmatched: 5. CDR3 sequence: CATSGTGAAETQYF. The CDR3 bases are TGTGCCACCAGCGGGACAGGGGCGGCGGAGACCCAGTACTTC.

This clonotype has a count of ten or more. J is TRBJ2-1 and V is TRBV3-1, with D hard to call. CDR1 and CDR2 from the germline V gene are LGHDT and YNNKEL (reference sequence). Trimming pared 1 base from V and 0 bases from J, leaving 7 bases between. The CDR3 has 15 residues. As DNA, the CDR3 is TGTGCCAGCAGCCAAGGGCTAAGCTCCTACAATGAGCAGTTCTTC. Protein product: CASSQGLSSYNEQFF.

This clonotype was picked up many times. V and J are TRBV7-2 and TRBJ2-2, with 7 bases identical to TRBD1. CDR3 length: 16 amino acids. Per the germline V gene, CDR1 is SGHTA and CDR2 is FQGNSA. The J segment lost 0 bases and the V segment lost 5 bases, leaving 6 bases of the junction unmatched. This CDR3 reads CASSPAGGTNTGELFF. CDR3 bases: TGTGCCAGCAGCCCGGCAGGGGGAACGAACACCGGGGAGCTGTTTTTT. The complete variable domain, with remaining parts taken from reference TRBV7-2 and TRBJ2-2, reads GAGVSQSPSNKVTEKGKDVELRCDPISGHTALYWYRQSLGQGLEFLIYFQGNSAPDKSGLPSDRFSAERTGGSVSTLTIQRTQQEDSAVYLCASSPAGGTNTGELFFGEGSRLTVL.

V usage is TRBV5-1 and J usage is TRBJ2-2; D possibly uses TRBD1 or TRBD2 (7 bases each). This CDR3 region has 16 residues. Trimming cost V 2 bases and J 0 bases, with 11 bases left between them. Germline CDR1 and CDR2: SGHRS and YFSETQ. CDR3 region: CASSFGGTANTGELFF. CDR3 DNA sequence: TGCGCCAGCAGCTTCGGGGGGACAGCGAACACCGGGGAGCTGTTTTTT.

The chain employs TRBV30 and TRBJ2-1; TRBD2 might be the D (5 bases). V lost 5 bases and J 6 bases, leaving 17 bases between the germline ends. This CDR3 comprises 14 residues. In germline, CDR1 is GTSNPN, CDR2 SVGIG (reference sequence). CDR3 coding DNA: TGTGCCTGGTTGAGGGCGTCCCCCGGCAATGAGCAGTTCTTC. Translation: CAWLRASPGNEQFF.

This clonotype was recorded at least ten times. This chain links TRBV29-1 with TRBJ2-3; D not certain. V gave up 0 bases and J gave up 5 bases, with 9 bases separating them. This CDR3 is built from 13 residues. The germline gives CDR1 SQVTM, CDR2 ANQGSEA. CDR3 sequence (DNA): TGCAGCGTTGAAGATCTAGGAAAAGATACGCAGTATTTT. Protein sequence: CSVEDLGKDTQYF.

The rearrangement uses TRBV12-3 or TRBV12-4 and TRBJ1-3; 7 bases are shared with TRBD1. The CDR3 has 17 amino acids. V lost 5 bases, J lost 2 bases, and 12 bases stayed unmatched. The CDR3 coding sequence is TGTGCCAGCAGTCCACCTACAGGGGCCCCCACTGGAAACACCATATATTTT. Translated: CASSPPTGAPTGNTIYF.

This clonotype was found many times. The chain joins TRBV7-2 to TRBJ2-2; TRBD1 is a possible D gene (5 bases). CDR3 length equals 16 residues. CDR1 and CDR2 from the germline V gene are SGHTA and FQGNSA. V was cut by 5 bases and J by 0 bases, with 13 bases left in between. The CDR3, as DNA: TGTGCCAGCAGCGCCCAAGGGGCAGCGAACACCGGGGAGCTGTTTTTT. It encodes CASSAQGAANTGELFF.

In this sample, this clonotype turned up many times. The rearrangement links TRBV5-4 to TRBJ1-1; D possibly corresponds to TRBD1 (5 bases). Germline CDR1 is SGHNT and CDR2 is YYREEE (reference sequence). CDR3 size: 14 residues. The V end lost 3 bases, the J end lost 4 bases, and 13 bases lay between the germline ends. CDR3 amino acids: CASSSRQLTTEAFF. The CDR3 bases are TGTGCCAGCAGCTCCCGACAGCTTACCACTGAAGCTTTCTTT.

This clonotype was seen at least ten times. The chain joins TRBV5-1 to TRBJ2-5; D gene unclear. Germline V gene lookup returns CDR1 SGHRS and CDR2 YFSETQ. This CDR3 spans 13 amino acids. Trimming cost V 0 bases and J 0 bases, with 3 bases left between them. The CDR3, as DNA: TGCGCCAGCAGCTTGGGGAACCAAGAGACCCAGTACTTC. It yields the protein CASSLGNQETQYF.

In this sample, this clonotype turned up many times. The CDR3 region is CSAPVPGGSTDTQYF. The CDR3 region has the DNA TGCAGTGCCCCGGTTCCGGGGGGTAGCACAGATACGCAGTATTTT. The chain links TRBV20-1 to TRBJ2-3; 7 bases line up with TRBD2. The CDR3 is made up of 15 amino acids. Germline V CDR1 and CDR2: DFQATT, SNEGSKA (reference sequence). The ends lost 6 bases at V and 0 bases at J; junction bases unmatched: 9.

The chain joins TRBV7-2 to TRBJ1-1, with D maybe TRBD1 (6 bases). V lost 6 bases and J 0 bases, leaving 14 bases between the germline ends. From germline, CDR1 is SGHTA and CDR2 FQGNSA. The CDR3 spans 15 residues. The CDR3: CASRPTGQMNTEAFF. Here the CDR3 DNA reads TGTGCCAGCAGACCGACAGGCCAAATGAACACTGAAGCTTTCTTT. The whole variable domain, remainder taken from reference TRBV7-2 and TRBJ1-1, is GAGVSQSPSNKVTEKGKDVELRCDPISGHTALYWYRQSLGQGLEFLIYFQGNSAPDKSGLPSDRFSAERTGGSVSTLTIQRTQQEDSAVYLCASRPTGQMNTEAFFGQGTRLTVV.

Judged by abundance, this clonotype is medium-sized. The chain combines TRBV7-3 with TRBJ2-3; a possible D gene is TRBD2 (7 bases). Between the trimmed V and J ends, which lost 3 bases and 4 bases, there was a span of 14 bases. The CDR3 consists of 15 residues. Germline CDR1 SGHTA, CDR2 FQGTGA. CDR3 nucleotides: TGTGCCAGCAGCTTGTCCGGGGGGCCCCCAGATACGCAGTATTTT. As protein: CASSLSGGPPDTQYF.

This clonotype was recorded many times. The gene calls are TRBV5-1 and TRBJ2-5; D gene uncertain. Trimming stripped 0 bases from V and 4 bases from J, with 7 bases between. The germline gives CDR1 SGHRS, CDR2 YFSETQ. The CDR3 totals 13 residues. The CDR3 here is CASSLAPGETQYF. CDR3 nucleotide sequence: TGCGCCAGCAGCTTGGCGCCGGGAGAGACCCAGTACTTC. Based on the CDR3 plus reference TRBV5-1 and TRBJ2-5, the full variable domain is KAGVTQTPRYLIKTRGQQVTLSCSPISGHRSVSWYQQTPGQGLQFLFEYFSETQRNKGNFPGRFSGRQFSNSRSEMNVSTLELGDSALYLCASSLAPGETQYFGPGTRLLVL.

The table lists this clonotype with many counts. The J gene is TRBJ2-1, the V gene TRBV25-1; 12 bases map to TRBD2. J gave up 6 bases and V 4 bases, and 4 bases lay outside the gene matches. CDR1 and CDR2 from the germline V gene are MGHDK and SYGVNS. The CDR3 sequence is 15 residues long. The CDR3 loop is CASSASSGRANEQFF. The CDR3 DNA sequence: TGTGCCAGCAGTGCTTCTAGCGGGAGGGCCAATGAGCAGTTCTTC. Supplemented by reference TRBV25-1 and TRBJ2-1, the full variable domain reads EADIYQTPRYLVIGTGKKITLECSQTMGHDKMYWYQQDPGMELHLIHYSYGVNSTEKGDLSSESTVSRIRTEHFPLTLESARPSHTSQYLCASSASSGRANEQFFGPGTRLTVL.

This clonotype was picked up many times. V gene TRBV6-2 or TRBV6-3 combines with J gene TRBJ2-3; a possible D gene is TRBD2 (5 bases). This CDR3 is built from 16 residues. V shed 0 bases and J shed 2 bases, with 12 bases lying between them. Germline V CDR1 and CDR2: MNHEY, SVGEGT. DNA for the CDR3: TGTGCCAGCAGTTACTCGCAAGCGGAACCCACAGATACGCAGTATTTT. Its translation: CASSYSQAEPTDTQYF.

This clonotype was recorded at least ten times. The chain links TRBV6-1 to TRBJ1-6, with 10 bases lining up with TRBD1. Germline V gene data show CDR1 as MNHNS and CDR2 as SASEGT. The CDR3 covers 14 residues. V shed 11 bases, J shed 8 bases, and the junction held 9 bases outside the gene matches. The CDR3 loop reads CAADSGTGDSPLHF. CDR3 bases: TGTGCCGCCGACTCCGGGACAGGGGATTCACCCCTCCACTTT.

This clonotype occurred many times. The V gene is TRBV28, the J gene TRBJ2-1, with 15 bases matching TRBD2. CDR1 and CDR2 from the germline V gene are MDHEN and SYDVKM. V was clipped by 5 bases and J by 9 bases; unmatched bases: 11. The CDR3 is 17 residues long. The CDR3 reads CASSPRTSGRGHTEQFF. Here the CDR3 DNA reads TGTGCCAGCAGTCCCCGGACTAGCGGGAGGGGTCACACTGAGCAGTTCTTC. The entire variable domain, with the rest obtained from reference TRBV28 and TRBJ2-1, is as follows: DVKVTQSSRYLVKRTGEKVFLECVQDMDHENMFWYRQDPGLGLRLIYFSYDVKMKEKGDIPEGYSVSREKKERFSLILESASTNQTSMYLCASSPRTSGRGHTEQFFGPGTRLTVL.